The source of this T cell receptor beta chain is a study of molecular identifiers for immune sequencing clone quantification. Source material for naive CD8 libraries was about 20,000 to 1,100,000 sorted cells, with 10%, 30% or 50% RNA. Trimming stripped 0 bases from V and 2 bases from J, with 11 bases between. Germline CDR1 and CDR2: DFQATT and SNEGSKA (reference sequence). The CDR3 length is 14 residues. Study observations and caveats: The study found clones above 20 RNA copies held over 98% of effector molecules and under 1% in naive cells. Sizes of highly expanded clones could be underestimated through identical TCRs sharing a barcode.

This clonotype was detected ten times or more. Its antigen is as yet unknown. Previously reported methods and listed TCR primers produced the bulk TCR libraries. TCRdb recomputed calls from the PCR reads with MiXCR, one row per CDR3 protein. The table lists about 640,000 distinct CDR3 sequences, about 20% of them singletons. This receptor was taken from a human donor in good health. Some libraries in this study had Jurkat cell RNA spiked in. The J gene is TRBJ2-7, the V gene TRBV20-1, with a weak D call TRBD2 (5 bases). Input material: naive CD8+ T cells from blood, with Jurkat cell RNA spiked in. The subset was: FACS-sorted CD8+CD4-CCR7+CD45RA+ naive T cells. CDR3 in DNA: TGCAGTGCTAGAGATGGAGGACGGACCTACGAGCAGTACTTC. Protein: CSARDGGRTYEQYF.